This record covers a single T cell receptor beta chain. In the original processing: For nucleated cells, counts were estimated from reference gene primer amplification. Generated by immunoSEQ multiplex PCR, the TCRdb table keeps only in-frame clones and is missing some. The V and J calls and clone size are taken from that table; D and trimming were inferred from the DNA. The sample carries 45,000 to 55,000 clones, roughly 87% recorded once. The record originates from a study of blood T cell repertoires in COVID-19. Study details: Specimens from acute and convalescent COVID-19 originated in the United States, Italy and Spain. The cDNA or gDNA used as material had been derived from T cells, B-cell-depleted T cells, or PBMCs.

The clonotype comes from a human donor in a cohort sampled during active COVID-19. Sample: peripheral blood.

The DNA for the CDR3 is TGTGCCAGCAGCCTACGACAGGGCGGCGGGGAGCTGTTTTTT. The encoded protein is CASSLRQGGGELFF. The chain uses TRBV3-1 (or the pseudogene TRBV3-2) and TRBJ2-2; 7 positions match TRBD1. CDR1 is LGHDT and CDR2 is YNNKEL in the germline V gene (reference sequence). The trim removed 4 bases at V and 7 bases at J, leaving 6 bases unmatched. CDR3 length: 14 residues.